This T cell receptor beta chain was found in a study of sequential checkpoint blockade in melanoma. Overall study: After both sequences, patients received maintenance nivolumab.

CDR3 size: 14 residues. CDR1 and CDR2 (germline): MGHRA, YSYEKL. V lost 6 bases to trimming and J lost 10 bases; unmatched junction nucleotides: 8. Study-level findings and limits: For nivolumab-first patients, baseline tumor clonality was associated with response.

Treatment defined: randomized to nivolumab then ipilimumab (arm A) or the reverse (arm B). Data came from immunoSEQ multiplex PCR; TCRdb stores just in-frame clones and leaves some out. Among 6,000 to 9,500 clones, approximately 30% were seen once, and the ten largest hold roughly 5.4%. Details on this clone: Its antigen is as yet unknown.

This clonotype was obtained from a human donor with melanoma. The input for sequencing was tumor tissue (inferred from file names), taken from a patient given nivolumab and ipilimumab in sequence. V usage is TRBV4-1 and J usage is TRBJ1-6; 8 bases match TRBD1. In DNA form, the CDR3 reads TGCGCCAGCAGTCTAGACAGGGGTGGATCACCCCTCCACTTT. This codes for CASSLDRGGSPLHF.